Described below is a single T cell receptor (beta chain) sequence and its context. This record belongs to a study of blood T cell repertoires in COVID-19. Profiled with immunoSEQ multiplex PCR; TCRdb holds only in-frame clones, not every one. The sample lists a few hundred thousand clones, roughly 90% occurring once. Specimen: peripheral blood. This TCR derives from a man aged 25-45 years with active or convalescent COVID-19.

In DNA, the CDR3 is TGTGCCAGCAGGCCGAGTAATTCACCCCTCCACTTT. This sequence encodes CASRPSNSPLHF. The rearrangement uses TRBV7-2 and TRBJ1-6; D not certain. Germline CDR1 SGHTA, CDR2 FQGNSA. The V end lost 6 bases, the J end lost 6 bases, and 6 bases lay between the germline ends. This CDR3 region has 12 residues.